This entry lists 20 T cell receptor beta chains sequenced from one sample in a study of T cells in localized non-small cell lung cancer. Clones were sequenced by immunoSEQ multiplex PCR, and TCRdb holds only the in-frame ones, with some missing. The sample carries 72,000 or so clones, approximately 84% recorded once. The specimen comprised peripheral blood, sampled before any cancer treatment. Receptors were obtained from a female donor aged 60 or older with stage I lung adenocarcinoma.

The genes are TRBV4-2 and TRBJ2-5; TRBD2 aligns across 9 bases. J gave up 4 bases and V 0 bases, and 15 bases lay outside the gene matches. The germline gives CDR1 LGHNA, CDR2 YNFKEQ. The CDR3 spans 19 residues. For the CDR3, the DNA is TGTGCCAGCAGCCAAGATCATAGGCGGGGGGGCCGGGAATCAGAGACCCAGTACTTC. Its protein product is CASSQDHRRGGRESETQYF.

This rearrangement joins TRBV28 to TRBJ1-2; D is perhaps TRBD1 (6 bases). The CDR3 contains 15 residues. V dropped 4 bases and J dropped 3 bases, with 15 bases sitting between them. CDR1 and CDR2 from the germline V gene are MDHEN and SYDVKM. The CDR3: CASSSLRGGHYGYTF. CDR3 nucleotides: TGTGCCAGCAGTTCGCTGAGGGGGGGGCACTATGGCTACACCTTC.

This sequence joins TRBV5-1 and TRBJ2-3; the D gene is possibly TRBD1 (6 bases). Germline lookup yields CDR1 SGHRS and CDR2 YFSETQ. The CDR3 runs to 15 residues. V was shortened by 4 bases and J by 2 bases, with 14 bases between the two germline ends. The CDR3 reads CASSQQTGSTDTQYF. DNA for the CDR3: TGCGCCAGCAGCCAACAGACAGGCTCCACAGATACGCAGTATTTT.

V is TRBV18 and J is TRBJ2-7, with a weak D call TRBD2 (5 bases). Germline V gives CDR1 KGHSH, CDR2 LQKENI. The CDR3 length is 11 residues. V shed 6 bases and J shed 4 bases, with 7 bases lying between them. The CDR3 protein is CASSPGYEQYF. The CDR3 DNA sequence: TGTGCCAGCTCCCCGGGGTACGAGCAGTACTTC.

The chain is built from TRBV6-5 and TRBJ2-2; 8 positions match TRBD1. The junction had 6 bases not matched to a gene; V was cut back by 8 bases and J by 4 bases. The CDR3 is 14 amino acids. The germline V gene has CDR1 MNHEY and CDR2 SVGAGI. CDR3 coding DNA: TGTGCCAGCGTCTCAGGACAGGGCACCGGGGAGCTGTTTTTT. Its translation is CASVSGQGTGELFF.

V usage is TRBV27 and J usage is TRBJ2-5, with TRBD2 matching 8 bases. CDR1 MNHEY and CDR2 SMNVEV come from the germline V gene (reference sequence). With V trimmed by 3 bases and J by 5 bases, 14 bases remained unmatched. The CDR3 runs 17 residues. The CDR3 sequence is CASSFLSGGQLRETQYF. CDR3 DNA: TGTGCCAGCAGTTTTTTGTCGGGGGGGCAGCTTCGGGAGACCCAGTACTTC.

CDR3 in amino acids: CASSPRRDTEAFF. For the CDR3, the DNA is TGTGCCAGCAGTCCCCGCAGGGACACTGAAGCTTTCTTT. The rearrangement uses TRBV6-6 and TRBJ1-1; possible D gene TRBD1, 5 bases. Per germline, CDR1 MNHNY and CDR2 SVGAGI (reference sequence). The V end lost 5 bases, the J end lost 3 bases, and 10 bases lay between the germline ends. The CDR3 is 13 amino acids.

This rearrangement joins TRBV19 to TRBJ1-4, with 8 bases fitting TRBD1. V gave up 8 bases and J gave up 8 bases; unmatched junction bases: 1. The CDR3 is 11 residues long. The germline V gene has CDR1 LNHDA and CDR2 SQIVND (reference sequence). Written as DNA, the CDR3 is TGTGCCAGTGGGACAGGAGAAAAACTGTTTTTT. This gives the protein CASGTGEKLFF.

The rearrangement links TRBV27 to TRBJ1-5; D unresolved. The length of the CDR3 is 15 residues. The V end lost 5 bases, the J end lost 1 base, and 12 bases lay between the germline ends. Germline loops: CDR1 MNHEY, CDR2 SMNVEV (reference sequence). This CDR3 reads CASSASLGSNQPQHF. In DNA, the CDR3 is TGTGCCAGCAGTGCCTCCCTTGGGAGCAATCAGCCCCAGCATTTT.

The chain combines TRBV29-1 with TRBJ2-1; no definite D call. The length of the CDR3 is 17 residues. Germline V gene sequence: CDR1 SQVTM, CDR2 ANQGSEA. The V end lost 1 base, the J end lost 0 bases, and 16 bases lay between the germline ends. CDR3 residues: CSVEAALTVSSYNEQFF. The CDR3 nucleotides read TGCAGCGTTGAAGCAGCCCTGACGGTTAGCTCCTACAATGAGCAGTTCTTC.

This clone has only one observation. The chain has TRBV7-2 and TRBJ2-1, with D tentatively TRBD1 or TRBD2 (5 bases each). Per the germline V gene, CDR1 is SGHTA and CDR2 is FQGNSA. This CDR3 has 14 amino acids. Trimming left V 6 bases short and J 10 bases short, with 19 bases between. The CDR3 reads CASSKWGVQGEQFF. In DNA, the CDR3 is TGTGCCAGCAGTAAATGGGGAGTTCAGGGAGAGCAGTTCTTC. The full variable domain, completed using reference TRBV7-2 and TRBJ2-1, is GAGVSQSPSNKVTEKGKDVELRCDPISGHTALYWYRQSLGQGLEFLIYFQGNSAPDKSGLPSDRFSAERTGGSVSTLTIQRTQQEDSAVYLCASSKWGVQGEQFFGPGTRLTVL.

This clone was detected once. The chain couples TRBV6-4 to TRBJ1-2, with D tentatively TRBD1 (6 bases). V shed 2 bases and J shed 5 bases, with 12 bases lying between them. This CDR3 contains 14 residues. Germline CDR1 MRHNA, CDR2 SNTAGT. The CDR3 DNA reads as TGTGCCAGCAGTGACACAGGGTCGCGGTATGGCTACACCTTC. Amino acid sequence: CASSDTGSRYGYTF.

V is TRBV10-3 and J is TRBJ2-3; 13 bases align to TRBD2. The V and J ends lost 6 bases and 2 bases, in that order; junction bases with no gene match: 5. Per the germline V gene, CDR1 is ENHRY and CDR2 is SYGVKD. The CDR3 totals 16 residues. For the CDR3, the DNA is TGTGCCATCAGACCCGGACTAGCGGGGGTCACAGATACGCAGTATTTT. Translating gives CAIRPGLAGVTDTQYF.

The genes are TRBV2 and TRBJ1-2, with D perhaps matching TRBD1 (6 bases). The CDR3 is 16 residues long. CDR1 and CDR2 (germline): SNHLY, FYNNEI. V was trimmed by 3 bases and J by 2 bases, leaving 16 bases between them. CDR3: CASSDPGAAANYGYTF. The DNA for the CDR3 is TGTGCCAGCAGTGATCCAGGGGCGGCCGCCAACTATGGCTACACCTTC.

The V gene is TRBV5-4, the J gene TRBJ2-2; D is possibly TRBD1 (6 bases). Germline V lookup: CDR1 SGHNT, CDR2 YYREEE (reference sequence). The CDR3 extends over 15 amino acids. With 4 bases removed from V and 4 bases from J, the gap between germline ends came to 14 bases. CDR3 nucleotide sequence: TGTGCCAGCAGCGGGGCACAACAGGGCACCGGGGAGCTGTTTTTT. Its translation is CASSGAQQGTGELFF.

The genes are TRBV4-1 and TRBJ1-5; no clear D. The CDR3 totals 17 residues. V lost 0 bases and J 2 bases, leaving 14 bases between the germline ends. CDR1 is MGHRA and CDR2 is YSYEKL in the germline V gene. CDR3 loop: CASSQETSPPGNQPQHF. The CDR3 DNA reads as TGCGCCAGCAGCCAAGAGACGAGTCCCCCGGGCAATCAGCCCCAGCATTTT.

The J gene is TRBJ1-5, the V gene TRBV19; D not resolved. Trimming pared 9 bases from V and 6 bases from J, leaving 18 bases between. The germline V gene has CDR1 LNHDA and CDR2 SQIVND (reference sequence). The CDR3 spans 14 residues. The CDR3 DNA follows: TGTGCCAGCCAAGAAGGGTTTGGAGGTCAGCCCCAGCATTTT. Its translation: CASQEGFGGQPQHF.

The chain joins TRBV6-6 to TRBJ1-5; 8 bases are a match to TRBD1. CDR1 and CDR2 (germline): MNHNY, SVGAGI (reference sequence). Trimming at V came to 7 bases and at J to 1 base, leaving 3 bases not matched to a gene. This CDR3 contains 14 residues. CDR3 residues: CASNQGASNQPQHF. The CDR3 bases are TGTGCCAGCAACCAGGGGGCAAGCAATCAGCCCCAGCATTTT.

This clone came up once. This chain links TRBV28 with TRBJ2-1; D possibly uses TRBD1 or TRBD2 (6 bases each). Trimming left V 6 bases short and J 4 bases short, with 40 bases between. CDR3 length equals 23 residues. Germline loops: CDR1 MDHEN, CDR2 SYDVKM. The CDR3 DNA is TGTGCCAGCAGGTCAAAAACGAGGGGGGCGAGAGTTAGCGGTCAAATGGGATACAATGAGCAGTTCTTC. Encoded protein: CASRSKTRGARVSGQMGYNEQFF.

The V call is TRBV5-1, the J call TRBJ1-4, with TRBD1 as a possible D gene (5 bases). The CDR3 covers 14 residues. V lost 4 bases and J 4 bases, leaving 11 bases between the germline ends. Germline V gene lookup returns CDR1 SGHRS and CDR2 YFSETQ. The CDR3 DNA follows: TGCGCCAGCAGCAAGACAGCTAATAATGAAAAACTGTTTTTT. Translated: CASSKTANNEKLFF.